The clone carrying this T cell receptor beta chain was detected many times. The antigen remains unidentified. These data belong to a study of identical twins. Study-level results: Weaker excess twin sharing was observed in beta out-of-frame sequences. Models predicted less out-of-frame TCR alpha sharing in monozygotic twins than was found.

After removal of 4 bases from V and 1 base from J, the junction contained 6 bases not matched to a gene. CDR3 size: 16 residues. Germline V gene lookup returns CDR1 MNHEY and CDR2 SVGEGT. TCRdb passed the 5' RACE reads through MiXCR, listing each CDR3 protein once. This table holds 450,000 to 650,000 distinct CDR3 sequences, roughly 9.5% found once. The sample also formed part of further work on yellow fever vaccine responses in identical twins.

This clonotype was sampled from a woman younger than 30 in good health. The rearrangement joins TRBV6-2 or TRBV6-3 to TRBJ2-5; 10 bases map to TRBD1. The source material was PBMCs. For the CDR3, the DNA is TGTGCCAGCAGTTGGGGGACAGGGGTGTTCCAAGAGACCCAGTACTTC. Translation gives CASSWGTGVFQETQYF.